Listed here are 5 T cell receptor beta chains from one sample, sequenced in a study of shared clonotypes between healthy human individuals. Only in-frame clones appear in the TCRdb table, and some are missing; sequencing was by immunoSEQ multiplex PCR. The table lists about 990,000 clones, around 82% of them singletons. The sequencing sample was made of memory CD4+ T cells from PBMCs. The subset was: CD45RA-negative fraction. The receptors originated from a man younger than 35 in good health. Some clones in this sample may be carry-over from other donors' samples.

This clone was counted between two and nine times. The chain recombines TRBV28 with TRBJ2-1, with 11 bases matching TRBD2. J gave up 3 bases and V 6 bases, and 10 bases lay outside the gene matches. The CDR3 spans 17 residues. CDR1 MDHEN and CDR2 SYDVKM come from the germline V gene. The CDR3 sequence: CASRPKGLADSYNEQFF. CDR3 DNA: TGTGCCAGCAGGCCAAAGGGACTAGCGGATAGCTACAATGAGCAGTTCTTC.

The chain joins TRBV18 to TRBJ2-7; either TRBD1 or TRBD2 may fit D (6 bases each). The CDR3 spans 14 residues. V dropped 6 bases and J dropped 2 bases, with 14 bases sitting between them. Germline lookup yields CDR1 KGHSH and CDR2 LQKENI. Written as DNA, the CDR3 is TGTGCCAGCTCCACGGCCGGGGGCACCTACGAGCAGTACTTC. It encodes CASSTAGGTYEQYF.

The chain links TRBV4-3 to TRBJ2-2, with D perhaps matching TRBD1 or TRBD2 (5 bases each). The CDR3 spans 14 residues. The V gene's germline CDR1 is LGHNA and CDR2 YSLEER. Trimming stripped 6 bases from V and 7 bases from J, with 15 bases between. The CDR3 nucleotides are TGCGCCAGCAGTGACGGACACAGCGGCGGGGAGCTGTTTTTT. It is translated as CASSDGHSGGELFF.

This clone was observed a handful of times. This chain uses TRBV11-2 with TRBJ2-7; the match to TRBD2 covers 13 bases. Germline V CDR1 and CDR2: SGHAT, FQNNGV. The CDR3 consists of 13 residues. With 5 bases clipped from V and 12 bases from J, the junction kept 7 bases outside the gene matches. The CDR3, as DNA: TGTGCCAGCAGCCCGGGACTAGCGGGAACTCGGTACTTC. Its protein is CASSPGLAGTRYF.

V usage is TRBV4-2 and J usage is TRBJ1-4; 8 nucleotides align to TRBD1. Per the germline V gene, CDR1 is LGHNA and CDR2 is YNFKEQ. This CDR3 spans 15 amino acids. Germline trimming cut 3 bases from V and 5 bases from J; bases unmatched to any gene: 5. The CDR3 loop is CASSQQTGENEKLFF. The CDR3 DNA follows: TGTGCCAGCAGCCAGCAGACAGGGGAAAATGAAAAACTGTTTTTT.